This TCR beta chain was profiled in a study of beta chain features in type 1 diabetes. Whole-study results and caveats: A moderate, significant TCRB CDR3 shortening appeared in type 1 diabetes across four CD4+ subsets. There was no resolution here of whether HLA type influences TCRB rearrangement.

Comment on this clone: Its cognate antigen is unknown. Additional DNA sequences in this sample encode the identical CDR3.

Investigators reverse transcribed all isolated RNA, so they sequenced expressed TCRB transcripts. Here immunoSEQ multiplex PCR was the method, and the copy in TCRdb shows in-frame clones only, minus some. The table includes approximately 600,000 clones, 9.5% to 15% detected once. One heparinised blood draw averaging approximately 0.11 L was given by each donor. This CDR3 contains 13 residues. CDR1 and CDR2 from the germline V gene are LNHDA and SQIVND (reference sequence). The germline V and J ends were trimmed by 7 bases and 2 bases, with 9 bases remaining between them. This sequence originates from a man younger than 45 with type 1 diabetes. The chain is built from TRBV19 and TRBJ1-3, with D possibly TRBD1 on 6 matching bases. Specimen: naive CD4+ T cells from blood. CDR3 loop: CASTRTAGNTIYF. In DNA, the CDR3 is TGTGCCAGTACCCGGACAGCTGGAAACACCATATATTTT.